Here is one T cell receptor beta chain with its context. The CDR3 spans 19 residues. The germline V gene encodes CDR1 SEHNR and CDR2 FQNEAQ (reference sequence). Trimming took 5 bases from V and 1 from J; bases not matched to a gene: 13. TCRdb's copy holds only in-frame clones and misses some; the assay was immunoSEQ multiplex PCR. Of under 55,000 clones listed, 85% to 90% were seen once; the top ten hold more than 2%. This record belongs to a study of T cell clones after liver transplantation. Overall study: A pre-transplant mixed lymphocyte reaction with TCRbeta sequencing defined graft-donor-reactive clones followed in post-transplant blood. Timepoints were pre-transplant, pre-withdrawal, and after withdrawal was completed or failed.

The receptor's source is a human patient who received a liver transplant. Among the T cells, some may be from the graft donor. The source material was CD4+ T cells from blood, sampled 24 months after liver transplant. V is TRBV7-9 and J is TRBJ1-6; 8 bases line up with TRBD1. DNA for the CDR3: TGTGCCAGCAGCCCGAACGGACAGGGAGGGGGATCCTATAATTCACCCCTCCACTTT. Translation gives CASSPNGQGGGSYNSPLHF. Looking up the rest from reference TRBV7-9 and TRBJ1-6 gives the full variable domain: DTGVSQNPRHKITKRGQNVTFRCDPISEHNRLYWYRQTLGQGPEFLTYFQNEAQLEKSRLLSDRFSAERPKGSFSTLEIQRTEQGDSAMYLCASSPNGQGGGSYNSPLHFGNGTRLTVT.